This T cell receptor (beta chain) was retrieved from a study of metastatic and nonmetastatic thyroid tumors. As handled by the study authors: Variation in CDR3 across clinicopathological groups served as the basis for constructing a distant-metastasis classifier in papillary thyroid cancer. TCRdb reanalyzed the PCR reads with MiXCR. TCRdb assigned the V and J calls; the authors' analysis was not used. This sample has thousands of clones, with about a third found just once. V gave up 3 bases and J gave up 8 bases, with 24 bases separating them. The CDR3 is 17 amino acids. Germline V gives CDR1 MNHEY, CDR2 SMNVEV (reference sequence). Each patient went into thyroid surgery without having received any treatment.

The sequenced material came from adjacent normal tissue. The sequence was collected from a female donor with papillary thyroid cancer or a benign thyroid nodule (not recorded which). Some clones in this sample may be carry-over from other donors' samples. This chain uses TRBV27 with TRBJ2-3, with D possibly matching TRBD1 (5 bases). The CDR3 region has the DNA TGTGCCAGCAGTTTGTTACTCATGACAGCCCGCATTGGTACGCAGTATTTT. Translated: CASSLLLMTARIGTQYF.